What follows are 2 T cell receptor beta chains derived from one specimen sequenced in a study of T cell repertoires in cytomegalovirus infection. MiXCR, applied by TCRdb to the reads, yields one record per CDR3 protein. This sample has about 700,000 distinct CDR3 sequences, with about 30% found just once. The antigens for these receptors are not known. Here the sequenced sample was cultured PBMCs, taken from culture after CMV antigen stimulation. Source of these receptors: a human donor in good health (CMV status not recorded). Some clones in this sample may be carry-over from other donors' samples.

V usage is TRBV6-2 or TRBV6-3 and J usage is TRBJ2-7; D uncertain. Trimming took off 2 bases at V and 5 bases at J, with 7 bases between the two ends. The germline V gene encodes CDR1 MNHEY and CDR2 SVGEGT. This CDR3 region has 12 residues. The CDR3 here is CASSYEFHEQYF. The CDR3 DNA reads as TGTGCCAGCAGTTACGAGTTCCACGAGCAGTACTTC.

This rearrangement joins TRBV9 to TRBJ2-3; 10 nucleotides line up with TRBD1. Germline CDR1 is SGDLS and CDR2 is YYNGEE. The V and J ends lost 4 bases and 8 bases, in that order; junction bases with no gene match: 10. This CDR3 has 15 residues. The CDR3 DNA reads as TGTGCCAGCAGCCCCGGAGGACAGGGGGTCGGTACGCAGTATTTT. Residues: CASSPGGQGVGTQYF. Together with reference TRBV9 and TRBJ2-3, the CDR3 gives the full variable domain: DSGVTQTPKHLITATGQRVTLRCSPRSGDLSVYWYQQSLDQGLQFLIQYYNGEERAKGNILERFSAQQFPDLHSELNLSSLELGDSALYFCASSPGGQGVGTQYFGPGTRLTVL.